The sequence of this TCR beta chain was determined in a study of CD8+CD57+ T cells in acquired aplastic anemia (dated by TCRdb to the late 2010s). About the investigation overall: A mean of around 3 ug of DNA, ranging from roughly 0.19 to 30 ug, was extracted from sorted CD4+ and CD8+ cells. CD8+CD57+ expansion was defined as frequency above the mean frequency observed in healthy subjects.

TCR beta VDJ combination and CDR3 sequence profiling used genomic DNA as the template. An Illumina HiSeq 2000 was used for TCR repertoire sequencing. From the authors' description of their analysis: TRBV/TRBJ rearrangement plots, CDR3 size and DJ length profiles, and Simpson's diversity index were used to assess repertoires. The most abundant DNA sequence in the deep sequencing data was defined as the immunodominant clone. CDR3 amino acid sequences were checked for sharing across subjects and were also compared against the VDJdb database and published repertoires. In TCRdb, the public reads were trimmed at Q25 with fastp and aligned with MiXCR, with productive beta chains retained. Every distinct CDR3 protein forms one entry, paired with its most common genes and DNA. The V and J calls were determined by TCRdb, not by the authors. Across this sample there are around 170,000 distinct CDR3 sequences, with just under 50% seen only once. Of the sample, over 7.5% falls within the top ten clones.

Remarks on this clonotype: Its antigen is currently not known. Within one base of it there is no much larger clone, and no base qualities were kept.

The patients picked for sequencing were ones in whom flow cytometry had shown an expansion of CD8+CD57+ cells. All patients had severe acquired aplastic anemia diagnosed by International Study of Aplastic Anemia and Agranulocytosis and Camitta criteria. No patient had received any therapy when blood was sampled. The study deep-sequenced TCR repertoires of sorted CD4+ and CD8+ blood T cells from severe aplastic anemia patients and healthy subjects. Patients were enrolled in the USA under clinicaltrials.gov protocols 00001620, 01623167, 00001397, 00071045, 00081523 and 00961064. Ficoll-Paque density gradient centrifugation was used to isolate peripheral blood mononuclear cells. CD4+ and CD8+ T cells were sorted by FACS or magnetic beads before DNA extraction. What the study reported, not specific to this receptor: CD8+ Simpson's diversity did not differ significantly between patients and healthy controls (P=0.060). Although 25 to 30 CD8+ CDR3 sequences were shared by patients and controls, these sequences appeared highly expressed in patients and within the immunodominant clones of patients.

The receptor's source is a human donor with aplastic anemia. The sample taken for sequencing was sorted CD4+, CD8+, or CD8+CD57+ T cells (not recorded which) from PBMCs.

The nucleotide sequence is TGTGCCAGCAGCCAAGATTCACCCTCTAGCGGGGGGGGCCACTACGAGCAGTACTTC. Protein translation: CASSQDSPSSGGGHYEQYF. The chain employs TRBV4-2 and TRBJ2-7; 12 bases in the middle match TRBD2. The germline V and J ends show losses of 0 bases and 3 bases respectively, and no gene match explains 12 bases of the junction. The germline V gene supplies CDR1 LGHNA and CDR2 YNFKEQ. The CDR3, from cysteine to phenylalanine, totals 19 residues. The kept DNA is CDR3 alone, 57 bases in frame from the first base.